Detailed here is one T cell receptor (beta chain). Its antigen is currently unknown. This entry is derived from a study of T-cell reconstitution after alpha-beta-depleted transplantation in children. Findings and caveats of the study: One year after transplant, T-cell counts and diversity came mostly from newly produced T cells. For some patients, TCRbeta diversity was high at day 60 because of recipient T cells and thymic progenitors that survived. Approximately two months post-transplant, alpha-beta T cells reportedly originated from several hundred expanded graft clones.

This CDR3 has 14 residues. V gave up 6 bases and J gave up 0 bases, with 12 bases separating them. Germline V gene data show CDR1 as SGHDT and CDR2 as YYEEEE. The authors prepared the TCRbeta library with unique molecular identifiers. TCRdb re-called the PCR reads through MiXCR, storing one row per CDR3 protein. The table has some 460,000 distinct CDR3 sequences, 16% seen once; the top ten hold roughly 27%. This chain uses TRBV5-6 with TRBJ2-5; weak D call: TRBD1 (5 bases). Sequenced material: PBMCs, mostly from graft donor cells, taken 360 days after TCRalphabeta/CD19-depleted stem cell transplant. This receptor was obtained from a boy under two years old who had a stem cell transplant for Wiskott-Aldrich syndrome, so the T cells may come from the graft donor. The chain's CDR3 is CASILWGNQETQYF. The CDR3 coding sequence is TGTGCCAGCATCCTATGGGGCAACCAAGAGACCCAGTACTTC.